This T cell receptor (beta chain) came from a study of T cells in Graves' hyperthyroidism and ophthalmopathy. Study outcomes and limitations: In the blood, most expanded thyroid clonotypes above 0.001 appeared as well.

V lost 3 bases to trimming and J lost 7 bases; unmatched junction nucleotides: 5. Looked up from germline, CDR1 is LGHNA and CDR2 is YNFKEQ. The CDR3 is 14 amino acids. A lack of ophthalmopathy progression within 18 months defined stable Graves' hyperthyroidism. Pregnant or lactating patients were excluded, as were those with uncontrolled infection or other autoimmune disease. Researchers took RNA transcripts and amplified the TCR beta CDR3 regions from them. An initial round of RT-PCR targeting the TCR CDR3 relied on the HTBI primer set. One entry per CDR3 protein results from TCRdb running MiXCR on the multiplex PCR reads. The data show 700,000 or so distinct CDR3 sequences, about a sixth seen once. This clonotype was seen more than once but under ten times. Antigen: not known.

The sample comprised blood. The sequence was obtained from a man younger than 30 with Graves' hyperthyroidism. The chain is built from TRBV4-2 and TRBJ2-1; 8 bases are shared with TRBD1. In DNA form, the CDR3 reads TGTGCCAGCAGCCAGGCCGGGACAGGTAATGAGCAGTTCTTC. This translates into CASSQAGTGNEQFF.